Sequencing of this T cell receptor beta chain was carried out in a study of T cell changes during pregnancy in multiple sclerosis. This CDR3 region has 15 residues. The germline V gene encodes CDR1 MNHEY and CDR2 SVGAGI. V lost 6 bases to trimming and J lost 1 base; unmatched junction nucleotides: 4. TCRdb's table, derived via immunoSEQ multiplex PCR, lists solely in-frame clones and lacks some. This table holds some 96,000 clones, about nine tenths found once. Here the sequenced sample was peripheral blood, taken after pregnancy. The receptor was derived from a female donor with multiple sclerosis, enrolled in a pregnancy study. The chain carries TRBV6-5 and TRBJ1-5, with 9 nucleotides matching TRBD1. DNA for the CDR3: TGTGCCAGCAGATTACAGGGGGCAAGCAATCAGCCCCAGCATTTT. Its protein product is CASRLQGASNQPQHF.